Below are 6 T cell receptor beta chains sequenced from a single sample in a study of shared clonotypes between healthy human individuals. Sequencing used immunoSEQ multiplex PCR; TCRdb keeps in-frame clones, though not all of them. The sample includes 1,400,000 or so clones, around 98.5% seen only once; the top ten take approximately 0.4%. Sequenced sample: naive CD4+ T cells sorted from blood. Subset meaning: CD45RA+ positively selected. The receptors come from a man aged 25 to 40 in good health.

This rearrangement joins TRBV5-6 to TRBJ1-2; 8 nucleotides align to TRBD1. The CDR3 has 15 amino acids. J lost 2 bases, V lost 2 bases, and 5 bases had no gene match. CDR1 is SGHDT, CDR2 YYEEEE, per germline. The CDR3 spells CASSLQGVWNYGYTF. The CDR3 nucleotides are TGTGCCAGCAGCTTACAGGGGGTTTGGAACTATGGCTACACCTTC. Supplemented by reference TRBV5-6 and TRBJ1-2, the full variable domain reads DAGVTQSPTHLIKTRGQQVTLRCSPKSGHDTVSWYQQALGQGPQFIFQYYEEEERQRGNFPDRFSGHQFPNYSSELNVNALLLGDSALYLCASSLQGVWNYGYTFGSGTRLTVV.

Note on this clone: This sample includes further DNA sequences coding for the same CDR3. The rearrangement joins TRBV9 to TRBJ2-2, with D uncertain. The CDR3 runs 14 residues. Trimming took off 0 bases at V and 0 bases at J, with 3 bases between the two ends. Germline CDR1 and CDR2: SGDLS and YYNGEE. CDR3 nucleotide sequence: TGTGCCAGCAGCGTAGTGGCGAACACCGGGGAGCTGTTTTTT. Its protein product is CASSVVANTGELFF.

V and J are TRBV4-1 and TRBJ1-2; unclear D gene. V was shortened by 3 bases and J by 7 bases, with 12 bases between the two germline ends. This CDR3 comprises 13 residues. The germline V gene has CDR1 MGHRA and CDR2 YSYEKL. The CDR3 loop is CASSHPGRFGYTF. In DNA, the CDR3 is TGCGCCAGCAGCCACCCCGGGAGGTTTGGCTACACCTTC.

V usage is TRBV21-1 and J usage is TRBJ1-5. TRBV21-1 is classified as a pseudogene. This CDR3 has 14 amino acids. This chain's CDR3 is CASSKRRGFQPQHF. Written as DNA, the CDR3 is TGTGCCAGCAGCAAACGGCGGGGATTTCAGCCCCAGCATTTT.

V is TRBV6-5 and J is TRBJ2-5; 9 bases line up with TRBD1. V was pared by 5 bases and J by 5 bases, with 9 bases of the junction left unmatched. The CDR3 runs to 15 residues. CDR1 and CDR2 from the germline V gene are MNHEY and SVGAGI. CDR3 loop: CASSSPRTGVETQYF. The CDR3 DNA reads TGTGCCAGCAGTAGTCCCCGGACAGGGGTCGAGACCCAGTACTTC.

The chain uses TRBV13 and TRBJ2-3; D gene uncertain. V shed 8 bases and J shed 1 base, with 10 bases lying between them. The CDR3 loop spans 13 amino acids. Germline lookup yields CDR1 PRHDT and CDR2 FYEKMQ (reference sequence). CDR3 residues: CASGVPRTDTQYF. CDR3 sequence (DNA): TGTGCCAGCGGGGTTCCCCGCACAGATACGCAGTATTTT.